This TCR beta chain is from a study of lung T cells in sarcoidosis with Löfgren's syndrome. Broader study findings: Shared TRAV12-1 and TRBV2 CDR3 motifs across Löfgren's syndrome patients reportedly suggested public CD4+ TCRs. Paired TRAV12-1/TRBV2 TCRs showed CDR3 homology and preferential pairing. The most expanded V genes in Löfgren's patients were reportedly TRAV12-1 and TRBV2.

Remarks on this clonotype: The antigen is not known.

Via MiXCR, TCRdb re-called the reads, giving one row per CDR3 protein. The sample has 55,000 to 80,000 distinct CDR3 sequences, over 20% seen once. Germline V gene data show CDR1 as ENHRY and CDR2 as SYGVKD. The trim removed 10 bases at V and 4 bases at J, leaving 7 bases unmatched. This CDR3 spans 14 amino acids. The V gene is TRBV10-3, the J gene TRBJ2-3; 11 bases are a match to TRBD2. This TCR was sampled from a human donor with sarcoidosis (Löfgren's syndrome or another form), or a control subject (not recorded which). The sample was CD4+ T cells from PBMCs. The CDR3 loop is CARLAGGVSDTQYF. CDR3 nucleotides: TGTGCCAGATTAGCGGGAGGGGTGTCAGATACGCAGTATTTT.